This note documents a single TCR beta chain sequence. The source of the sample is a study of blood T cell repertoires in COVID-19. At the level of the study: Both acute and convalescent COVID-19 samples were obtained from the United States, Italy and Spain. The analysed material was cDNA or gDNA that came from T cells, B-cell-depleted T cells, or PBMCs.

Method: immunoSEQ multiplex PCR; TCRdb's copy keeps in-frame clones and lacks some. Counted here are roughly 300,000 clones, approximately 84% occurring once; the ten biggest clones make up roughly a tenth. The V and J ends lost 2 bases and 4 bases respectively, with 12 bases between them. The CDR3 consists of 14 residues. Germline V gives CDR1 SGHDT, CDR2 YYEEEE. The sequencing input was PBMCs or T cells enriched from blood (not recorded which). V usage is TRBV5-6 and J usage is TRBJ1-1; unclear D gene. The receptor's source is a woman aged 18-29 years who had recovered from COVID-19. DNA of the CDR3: TGTGCCAGCAGCTTTGTGTCATCATCCACTGAAGCTTTCTTT. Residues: CASSFVSSSTEAFF.